The 8 T cell receptor beta chains reported below all come from one sample, sequenced in a study of identical twins. TCRdb called the 5' RACE reads again in MiXCR, with one record for every CDR3 protein. This table has about 210,000 distinct CDR3 sequences, roughly a tenth appearing once. Sequences were obtained from memory (CD45RO+) T cells sorted from blood. The receptors here all came from a woman aged 18 to 35 in good health.

V is TRBV19 and J is TRBJ2-7, with a weak D call TRBD2 (6 bases). V was shortened by 4 bases and J by 5 bases, with 18 bases between the two germline ends. Germline V gene lookup returns CDR1 LNHDA and CDR2 SQIVND (reference sequence). This CDR3 is built from 15 residues. CDR3 DNA: TGTGCCAGTAGTACCGGACGTGCGGGGCGGCACGAGCAGTACTTC. It specifies CASSTGRAGRHEQYF.

The CDR3 sequence is CASSLEFQRGPGGANVLTF. The CDR3 DNA reads as TGCGCCAGCAGCTTGGAATTTCAGCGGGGGCCGGGGGGGGCCAACGTCCTGACTTTC. The V and J genes are TRBV5-1 and TRBJ2-6; 8 nucleotides line up with TRBD2. This CDR3 has 19 residues. Trimming cost V 0 bases and J 4 bases; bases outside gene matches: 12. Per germline, CDR1 SGHRS and CDR2 YFSETQ.

The chain links TRBV5-1 to TRBJ2-2; 8 nucleotides agree with TRBD2. Trimming took 0 bases from V and 2 from J; bases not matched to a gene: 9. Germline V gene data show CDR1 as SGHRS and CDR2 as YFSETQ. This CDR3 is 18 amino acids long. CDR3 in amino acids: CASSLGYTSGVNTGELFF. The CDR3 DNA reads as TGCGCCAGCAGCTTGGGCTATACTAGCGGAGTTAACACCGGGGAGCTGTTTTTT.

This clonotype occurred many times. The rearrangement joins TRBV27 to TRBJ2-7, with a possible D match to TRBD2 (5 bases). CDR1 and CDR2 from the germline V gene are MNHEY and SMNVEV (reference sequence). This CDR3 spans 12 amino acids. V gave up 2 bases and J gave up 6 bases, with 8 bases separating them. The CDR3 DNA follows: TGTGCCAGCAGTTTAGAGGGCCGCGAGCAGTACTTC. Its translation: CASSLEGREQYF.

The V gene is TRBV2, the J gene TRBJ2-7, with unresolved D. Germline V gene lookup returns CDR1 SNHLY and CDR2 FYNNEI. V dropped 6 bases and J dropped 3 bases, with 6 bases sitting between them. This CDR3 comprises 11 residues. DNA of the CDR3: TGTGCCAGCAGACGCGACTACGAGCAGTACTTC. It translates to CASRRDYEQYF.

This clonotype was counted between two and nine times. This chain uses TRBV24-1 with TRBJ1-3, with D unresolved. Per germline, CDR1 KGHDR and CDR2 SFDVKD. The CDR3 length is 13 residues. V was pared by 7 bases and J by 4 bases, with 10 bases between. The CDR3 here is CATREGSGNTIYF. The CDR3 DNA reads as TGTGCCACCAGGGAGGGTTCGGGAAACACCATATATTTT.

The CDR3 protein is CASSPPSGEETQYF. The CDR3 DNA sequence: TGTGCCAGCAGCCCCCCTAGCGGGGAAGAGACCCAGTACTTC. The genes are TRBV5-6 and TRBJ2-5, with 9 bases matching TRBD2. The germline gives CDR1 SGHDT, CDR2 YYEEEE. With V trimmed by 4 bases and J by 3 bases, 4 bases remained unmatched. The CDR3 sequence is 14 residues long.

This clonotype was found a few times. The chain couples TRBV3-1 to TRBJ1-4; 8 bases match TRBD1. The ends lost 6 bases at V and 8 bases at J; junction bases unmatched: 11. Germline values: CDR1 LGHDT, CDR2 YNNKEL (reference sequence). The CDR3 has 15 amino acids. CDR3 amino acids: CASSPRTGLREKLFF. CDR3 bases: TGTGCCAGCAGTCCCCGGACAGGGCTTCGGGAAAAACTGTTTTTT.